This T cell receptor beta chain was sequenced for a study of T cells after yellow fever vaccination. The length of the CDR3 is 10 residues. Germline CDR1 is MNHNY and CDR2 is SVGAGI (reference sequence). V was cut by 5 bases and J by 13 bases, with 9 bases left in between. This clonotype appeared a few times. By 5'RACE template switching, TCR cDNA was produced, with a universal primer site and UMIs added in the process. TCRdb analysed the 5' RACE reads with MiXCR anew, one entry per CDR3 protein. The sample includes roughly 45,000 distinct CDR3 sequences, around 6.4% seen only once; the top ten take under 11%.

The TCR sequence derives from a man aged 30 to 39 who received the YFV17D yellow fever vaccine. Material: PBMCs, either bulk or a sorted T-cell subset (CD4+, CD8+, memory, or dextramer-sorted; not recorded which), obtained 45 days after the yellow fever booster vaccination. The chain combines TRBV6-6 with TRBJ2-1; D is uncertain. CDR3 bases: TGTGCCAGCAGTAACCCTGTCCAGTTCTTC. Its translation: CASSNPVQFF.